This T cell receptor beta chain derives from a study of CD8 T cells in ankylosing spondylitis. The ends were cut back, 6 bases at V and 5 bases at J, with 14 bases in the middle. The CDR3 extends over 14 amino acids. Quantitative 5'-RACE with molecular barcodes was used to make the TCR beta libraries. TCRdb re-derived calls from the 5' RACE reads in MiXCR, one entry per CDR3 protein. The sample holds roughly 230,000 distinct CDR3 sequences, roughly 18% seen once. Study results and caveats: The study identified a TCR beta motif of under 10 highly homologous variants that appeared characteristic of ankylosing spondylitis blood.

This clonotype was observed a few times. Antigen: not known. V usage is TRBV12-3 or TRBV12-4 and J usage is TRBJ2-1; a weak D match, TRBD2 (6 bases). Source material: blood, either unsorted or a sorted T cell fraction (not recorded which). The origin of this receptor is a male donor with ankylosing spondylitis or in good health (not recorded which). CDR3 in amino acids: CASRSRDSDNEQFF. The CDR3 nucleotides read TGTGCCAGCAGAAGCCGGGACTCTGACAATGAGCAGTTCTTC.